This T cell receptor beta chain was captured in a study of human T cells and chemical hapten exposure. This clonotype was recorded once. Documented time point: patch test 1, 2 weeks after DPC sensitization. Treatment meaning: therapeutic diphenylcyclopropenone sensitization with weekly scalp DPC. Every patch test was put on after a blood sample was taken. TCRdb re-derived calls from the RACE reads in MiXCR, one entry per CDR3 protein. The table includes about 120,000 distinct CDR3 sequences, approximately 15% detected once. The CDR3 loop spans 15 amino acids. Trimming shortened V by 1 base and J by 3 bases, and 11 bases separated the two germline ends. Germline assignment: CDR1 LGHNA and CDR2 YSLEER.

The genes are TRBV4-3 and TRBJ2-3; weak D call: TRBD2 (5 bases). The TCR originated in a man aged 18 to 30 with alopecia areata. Some clones in this sample may be carry-over from other donors' samples. Here the sequenced sample was whole blood, taken in connection with sensitization to the hapten diphenylcyclopropenone (DPC). CDR3 DNA: TGCGCCAGCAGCCAAGCGCTAGCCGGAACAGATACGCAGTATTTT. It codes for CASSQALAGTDTQYF.